The 29 T cell receptor beta chains presented below share a single source sample, sequenced in a study of blood T cell repertoires in COVID-19. Sequencing was performed with immunoSEQ multiplex PCR; in TCRdb, only in-frame clones are kept and a portion is missing. The data contain 400,000 to 500,000 clones, 85% to 90% of them singletons. Material for sequencing was PBMCs or T cells enriched from blood (not recorded which). All receptors derive from a woman in her thirties or forties who had recovered from COVID-19.

This sequence joins TRBV18 and TRBJ1-1; a weak D match, TRBD1 (6 bases). Germline V CDR1 and CDR2: KGHSH, LQKENI. The V and J ends lost 0 bases and 11 bases respectively, with 19 bases between them. This CDR3 is built from 15 residues. The CDR3 is CASSPPAFSRGPAFF. The CDR3 DNA sequence: TGTGCCAGCTCACCACCCGCATTCTCCAGGGGTCCCGCTTTCTTT.

The rearrangement joins TRBV29-1 to TRBJ2-1; possible D gene TRBD2, 5 bases. There are 12 residues in the CDR3. CDR1 SQVTM and CDR2 ANQGSEA come from the germline V gene. Trimming shortened V by 0 bases and J by 10 bases, and 10 bases separated the two germline ends. The DNA for the CDR3 is TGCAGCGTTGAAGATGCGGGCGTAGAGCAGTTCTTC. Amino acids: CSVEDAGVEQFF.

This chain uses TRBV6-5 with TRBJ2-7; 12 nucleotides agree with TRBD1. V shed 6 bases and J 2 bases; nucleotides not matched to a gene: 5. The CDR3 covers 15 residues. The germline V gene encodes CDR1 MNHEY and CDR2 SVGAGI. The CDR3 bases are TGTGCCAGCAGCCCCGGGACAGGGGGCACCTACGAGCAGTACTTC. Translating gives CASSPGTGGTYEQYF.

This clone was recorded a few times. The V call is TRBV2, the J call TRBJ2-1; 12 bases are shared with TRBD2. CDR1 is SNHLY, CDR2 FYNNEI, per germline. CDR3 length equals 15 residues. V dropped 7 bases and J dropped 7; count of bases not matched to a gene: 8. The CDR3 DNA follows: TGTGCCAGCACTGGGCCTAGCGGGAGGGGGAATGAGCAGTTCTTC. It encodes CASTGPSGRGNEQFF.

This clone was counted a single time. V is TRBV5-1 and J is TRBJ1-1; D ambiguous. Germline values: CDR1 SGHRS, CDR2 YFSETQ. V shed 0 bases and J shed 14 bases, with 14 bases lying between them. The CDR3 runs 12 residues. The CDR3 nucleotides read TGCGCCAGCAGCTTGGGAACAGCCTCTGCCTTCTTT. This sequence encodes CASSLGTASAFF.

This clone is a singleton in its sample. The chain joins TRBV11-2 to TRBJ2-7, with 9 bases fitting TRBD2. V lost 1 base to trimming and J lost 2 bases; unmatched junction nucleotides: 3. CDR3 size: 15 residues. Germline V gene lookup returns CDR1 SGHAT and CDR2 FQNNGV. The CDR3 sequence is CASSLGLADAYEQYF. The CDR3 DNA reads TGTGCCAGCAGCTTAGGACTAGCGGACGCCTACGAGCAGTACTTC.

CDR3 DNA sequence: TGTGCCAGCAGCCAAGAAGGTACAGGGAACGACTATGGCTACACCTTC. Translation gives CASSQEGTGNDYGYTF. The chain joins TRBV3-1 (or the pseudogene TRBV3-2) to TRBJ1-2, with a tentative D call TRBD1 (6 bases). Germline CDR1 and CDR2: LGHDT and YNNKEL (reference sequence). The length of the CDR3 is 16 residues. V was pared by 0 bases and J by 3 bases, with 14 bases between.

This clone was counted a single time. This chain links TRBV27 with TRBJ2-7; D is perhaps TRBD2 (7 bases). With 6 bases removed from V and 7 bases from J, the gap between germline ends came to 13 bases. Germline values: CDR1 MNHEY, CDR2 SMNVEV (reference sequence). The CDR3 consists of 12 residues. The CDR3 DNA reads TGTGCCAGCAGCGAGGGAGGGGGAGAGCAGTACTTC. Translating it yields CASSEGGGEQYF.

J is TRBJ1-4 and V is TRBV5-1; 9 bases fit TRBD1. Germline CDR1 SGHRS, CDR2 YFSETQ. The length of the CDR3 is 15 residues. V shed 4 bases and J 5 bases; nucleotides not matched to a gene: 6. The chain's CDR3 is CASSPGTGQNEKLFF. The CDR3 DNA reads TGCGCCAGCAGCCCCGGGACAGGGCAAAATGAAAAACTGTTTTTT.

This sequence joins TRBV5-1 and TRBJ2-3, with D hard to call. Germline values: CDR1 SGHRS, CDR2 YFSETQ. V lost 0 bases and J lost 4, with 9 bases in between. This CDR3 is built from 14 residues. CDR3 nucleotides: TGCGCCAGCAGCTTGGAAATGCAGGCAGATACGCAGTATTTT. Amino acid sequence: CASSLEMQADTQYF. The full variable domain, its missing parts supplied by reference TRBV5-1 and TRBJ2-3, is KAGVTQTPRYLIKTRGQQVTLSCSPISGHRSVSWYQQTPGQGLQFLFEYFSETQRNKGNFPGRFSGRQFSNSRSEMNVSTLELGDSALYLCASSLEMQADTQYFGPGTRLTVL.

This clone has just one count. The J gene is TRBJ1-2, the V gene TRBV6-5; unclear D gene. This CDR3 is built from 13 residues. V dropped 2 bases and J dropped 4 bases, with 8 bases sitting between them. Germline CDR1 and CDR2: MNHEY and SVGAGI. The CDR3 spells CASSYQDSYGYTF. The CDR3 DNA reads as TGTGCCAGCAGTTACCAGGACTCCTATGGCTACACCTTC.

The genes are TRBV29-1 and TRBJ2-3; weak D call: TRBD1 (6 bases). The CDR3 runs 15 residues. V lost 7 bases, J lost 0 bases, and 17 bases lay in between. Per the germline V gene, CDR1 is SQVTM and CDR2 is ANQGSEA. Here the CDR3 reads CSAGTLSLSTDTQYF. CDR3 bases: TGCAGCGCCGGGACACTTAGTCTTAGCACAGATACGCAGTATTTT.

The chain links TRBV7-9 to TRBJ2-5, with 14 bases aligning to TRBD2. Per the germline V gene, CDR1 is SEHNR and CDR2 is FQNEAQ (reference sequence). Trimming took 0 bases from V and 5 from J; bases not matched to a gene: 5. This CDR3 spans 17 amino acids. CDR3 coding DNA: TGTGCCAGCAGCTTAGCAAGAGGACTAGCGGGAGGTGAGACCCAGTACTTC. This translates into CASSLARGLAGGETQYF.

V and J are TRBV11-3 and TRBJ2-1, with D hard to call. The CDR3 spans 15 residues. The germline V gene encodes CDR1 SGHNT and CDR2 YENEEA. Trimming stripped 0 bases from V and 9 bases from J, with 15 bases between. As DNA, the CDR3 is TGTGCCAGCAGCTTAGATAGCAATAGTTATGTTGAGCAGTTCTTC. It encodes CASSLDSNSYVEQFF.

The table lists this clone with a few counts. This CDR3 is also generated by other DNA sequences in the sample. The V call is TRBV6-5, the J call TRBJ1-3, with D tentatively TRBD1 (6 bases). Germline CDR1 reads MNHEY; CDR2 reads SVGAGI. The CDR3 is made up of 15 amino acids. Trimming removed 0 bases at V and 0 bases at J, with 6 bases between. CDR3 in amino acids: CASSYSGGSGNTIYF. Here the CDR3 DNA reads TGTGCCAGCAGTTACTCAGGGGGCTCTGGAAACACCATATATTTT.

This chain joins TRBV29-1 and TRBJ2-6; 7 positions agree with TRBD1. CDR3 length: 17 residues. V shed 7 bases, J shed 2 bases, and the junction held 14 bases outside the gene matches. CDR1 is SQVTM and CDR2 is ANQGSEA in the germline V gene. Here the CDR3 reads CSGALPGQHAGANVLTF. The CDR3 DNA reads as TGCAGCGGGGCCCTACCGGGACAGCATGCTGGGGCCAACGTCCTGACTTTC.

This clone showed up just a few times. The rearrangement uses TRBV10-3 and TRBJ2-1; 9 positions match TRBD2. This CDR3 has 16 amino acids. Germline CDR1 reads ENHRY; CDR2 reads SYGVKD. The V segment lost 8 bases and the J segment 5 bases; nucleotides outside the gene matches: 13. DNA for the CDR3: TGTGCCATCGGGGGCGGGAGGGGGATTGTCAACAATGAGCAGTTCTTC. It encodes CAIGGGRGIVNNEQFF.

This chain connects TRBV5-1 to TRBJ2-5; perhaps TRBD2 as D (6 bases). Germline CDR1 and CDR2: SGHRS and YFSETQ. The germline V and J ends were trimmed by 3 bases and 1 base, with 16 bases remaining between them. The CDR3 is 16 residues long. The CDR3 sequence: CASSWGGGPVQETQYF. CDR3 sequence (DNA): TGCGCCAGCAGCTGGGGAGGCGGGCCTGTCCAAGAGACCCAGTACTTC.

This chain uses TRBV10-3 with TRBJ1-2; 8 bases agree with TRBD1. With V trimmed by 3 bases and J by 8 bases, 8 bases remained unmatched. This CDR3 has 14 residues. Germline CDR1 is ENHRY and CDR2 is SYGVKD. The CDR3: CAISDPGQVSGYTF. The CDR3 bases are TGTGCCATCAGTGACCCGGGACAGGTGAGCGGCTACACCTTC.

The J gene is TRBJ2-7, the V gene TRBV2, with D possibly matching TRBD2 (6 bases). Germline V gene sequence: CDR1 SNHLY, CDR2 FYNNEI. The CDR3 loop spans 13 amino acids. The V end lost 3 bases, the J end lost 7 bases, and 13 bases lay between the germline ends. CDR3 DNA: TGTGCCAGCAGTGAGCTCGTCCTAGCGGAGCAGTACTTC. It codes for CASSELVLAEQYF.

This clone was found a few times. The chain employs TRBV11-2 and TRBJ1-5; no definite D call. This CDR3 contains 16 residues. V was trimmed by 0 bases and J by 4 bases, leaving 13 bases between them. The germline gives CDR1 SGHAT, CDR2 FQNNGV. The CDR3 nucleotides read TGTGCCAGCAGCTTAGACGGGTCAACCGAAAATCAGCCCCAGCATTTT. It yields the protein CASSLDGSTENQPQHF.

V usage is TRBV20-1 and J usage is TRBJ1-1; D remains ambiguous. Germline CDR1 DFQATT, CDR2 SNEGSKA (reference sequence). The CDR3 consists of 11 residues. Trimming removed 6 bases at V and 6 bases at J, with 11 bases between. The CDR3 nucleotides read TGCAGTGCCGGCAGACTGGCTGAAGCTTTCTTT. It encodes CSAGRLAEAFF.

This clone was picked up a small number of times. This sequence joins TRBV5-1 and TRBJ2-1; unclear D gene. The ends were cut back, 0 bases at V and 8 bases at J, with 9 bases in the middle. The CDR3 is 13 amino acids. Germline assignment: CDR1 SGHRS and CDR2 YFSETQ. For the CDR3, the DNA is TGCGCCAGCAGCTTGGAAGGCGGATATGAGCAGTTCTTC. Encoded protein: CASSLEGGYEQFF. Complete variable domain (other parts from reference TRBV5-1 and TRBJ2-1): KAGVTQTPRYLIKTRGQQVTLSCSPISGHRSVSWYQQTPGQGLQFLFEYFSETQRNKGNFPGRFSGRQFSNSRSEMNVSTLELGDSALYLCASSLEGGYEQFFGPGTRLTVL.

The CDR3 region is CASSYRVVSGRYEQYF. CDR3 DNA: TGTGCCAGCAGTTACAGGGTAGTTAGCGGCCGCTACGAGCAGTACTTC. The chain joins TRBV6-2 or TRBV6-3 to TRBJ2-7, with D maybe TRBD2 (6 bases). The germline CDR1 and CDR2 sequences are MNHEY and SVGEGT. The CDR3 contains 16 residues. The ends were cut back, 2 bases at V and 3 bases at J, with 17 bases in the middle.

This clone has just a few counts. The chain joins TRBV20-1 to TRBJ2-7, with D perhaps TRBD2 (5 bases). The CDR3 has 11 amino acids. The V end lost 6 bases, the J end lost 3 bases, and 9 bases lay between the germline ends. Germline-derived CDR1 and CDR2 are DFQATT and SNEGSKA (reference sequence). The CDR3 bases are TGCAGTGCCAGACGGGACTACGAGCAGTACTTC. This translates into CSARRDYEQYF.

This chain connects TRBV6-6 to TRBJ2-2, with 8 bases aligning to TRBD2. After removal of 8 bases from V and 6 bases from J, the junction contained 8 bases not matched to a gene. CDR1 is MNHNY, CDR2 SVGAGI, per germline (reference sequence). CDR3 length: 14 residues. The CDR3 DNA reads TGTGCCAGCGGGAGCGGGAGTATCGCCGGGGAGCTGTTTTTT. Protein: CASGSGSIAGELFF.

The chain uses TRBV5-1 and TRBJ2-1; 8 bases agree with TRBD2. Germline V gene data show CDR1 as SGHRS and CDR2 as YFSETQ. The CDR3 spans 14 residues. V dropped 0 bases and J dropped 7; count of bases not matched to a gene: 3. The CDR3 region has the DNA TGCGCCAGCAGCTTGGAACTAGCGGAGAATGAGCAGTTCTTC. Its protein product is CASSLELAENEQFF.

The genes are TRBV11-2 and TRBJ1-5; D might be TRBD1 (6 bases). The CDR3 extends over 14 amino acids. CDR1 SGHAT and CDR2 FQNNGV come from the germline V gene. V was clipped by 0 bases and J by 4 bases, with 7 bases between them. The CDR3 sequence is CASSLERGNQPQHF. In nucleotides, the CDR3 is TGTGCCAGCAGCTTAGAGAGGGGGAATCAGCCCCAGCATTTT.

The V and J genes are TRBV16 and TRBJ2-2; maybe TRBD2 (5 bases). The CDR3 totals 14 residues. The germline CDR1 and CDR2 sequences are KGHSY and FQNENV. Between the trimmed V and J ends, which lost 0 bases and 6 bases, there was a span of 8 bases. CDR3 DNA: TGTGCCAGCAGCCAATCGTCGGAGGCCGGGGAGCTGTTTTTT. This gives the protein CASSQSSEAGELFF.